Below, 28 T cell receptor beta chains from the same sample are listed, as sequenced in a study of cytomegalovirus exposure and HLA in healthy donors. Primers for the PCR totalled 60 Vbeta and 13 Jbeta. The assay was immunoSEQ multiplex PCR, and TCRdb's table has in-frame clones only and misses some. The sample includes roughly 86,000 clones, about three quarters of them seen just once. Sample: PBMCs. Receptors were obtained from a man in his fifties or sixties in good health and CMV-seropositive.

The CDR3 nucleotides read TGTGCCAGTAGTATGACAGGGGGCAGCAATCAGCCCCAGCATTTT. Translating it yields CASSMTGGSNQPQHF. The J gene is TRBJ1-5, the V gene TRBV19; 10 nucleotides agree with TRBD1. V gave up 3 bases and J gave up 1 base; unmatched junction bases: 0. Germline V lookup: CDR1 LNHDA, CDR2 SQIVND (reference sequence). The CDR3 has 15 residues.

This chain joins TRBV5-1 and TRBJ1-2; the match to TRBD1 covers 9 bases. CDR3 length equals 17 residues. The V gene end was trimmed by 0 bases and the J gene end by 2 bases; junction bases not matched to a gene: 8. Germline V CDR1 and CDR2: SGHRS, YFSETQ. CDR3 DNA: TGCGCCAGCAGCTTGGAAACCGGGACAGGGTCCAACTATGGCTACACCTTC. Amino acids: CASSLETGTGSNYGYTF.

The chain combines TRBV19 with TRBJ1-6; D may be TRBD1 (6 bases). The CDR3 sequence is 20 residues long. Germline CDR1 and CDR2: LNHDA and SQIVND (reference sequence). The ends were cut back, 4 bases at V and 0 bases at J, with 22 bases in the middle. CDR3 DNA: TGTGCCAGTAGTAAAACAGGGATGGGGCTAACGAGCTCCTATAATTCACCCCTCCACTTT. The encoded protein is CASSKTGMGLTSSYNSPLHF. Filled out from reference TRBV19 and TRBJ1-6, the complete variable domain reads DGGITQSPKYLFRKEGQNVTLSCEQNLNHDAMYWYRQDPGQGLRLIYYSQIVNDFQKGDIAEGYSVSREKKESFPLTVTSAQKNPTAFYLCASSKTGMGLTSSYNSPLHFGNGTRLTVT.

The V gene is TRBV7-9, the J gene TRBJ2-1, with TRBD2 identical over 7 bases. CDR1 SEHNR and CDR2 FQNEAQ come from the germline V gene (reference sequence). The J segment lost 0 bases and the V segment lost 4 bases, leaving 9 bases of the junction unmatched. The CDR3 has 17 amino acids. The CDR3 protein is CASSSGLGAFSYNEQFF. The CDR3 DNA reads as TGTGCCAGCAGCTCAGGACTAGGGGCTTTCTCCTACAATGAGCAGTTCTTC. The full variable domain, in which reference TRBV7-9 and TRBJ2-1 provide the parts outside the CDR3, is DTGVSQNPRHKITKRGQNVTFRCDPISEHNRLYWYRQTLGQGPEFLTYFQNEAQLEKSRLLSDRFSAERPKGSFSTLEIQRTEQGDSAMYLCASSSGLGAFSYNEQFFGPGTRLTVL.

The CDR3 coding sequence is TGTGCCAGCAGCTCAGGGCCCTTGGGAGCTTTCTTT. It yields the protein CASSSGPLGAFF. The chain carries TRBV7-9 and TRBJ1-1, with D possibly being TRBD1 (5 bases). Germline assignment: CDR1 SEHNR and CDR2 FQNEAQ (reference sequence). The length of the CDR3 is 12 residues. V was cut by 4 bases and J by 10 bases, with 13 bases left in between.

This clone was recorded a few times. The chain recombines TRBV9 with TRBJ2-2; perhaps TRBD2 as D (5 bases). Trimming took off 4 bases at V and 6 bases at J, with 16 bases between the two ends. Per the germline V gene, CDR1 is SGDLS and CDR2 is YYNGEE. The CDR3 is 15 amino acids. This CDR3 is CASSSPEGWAGELFF. DNA of the CDR3: TGTGCCAGCAGCTCCCCCGAGGGTTGGGCCGGGGAGCTGTTTTTT.

The chain joins TRBV6-5 to TRBJ2-3; D call uncertain. There are 14 residues in the CDR3. The V and J ends lost 1 base and 3 bases respectively, with 8 bases between them. Germline CDR1 and CDR2: MNHEY and SVGAGI. The CDR3 DNA sequence: TGTGCCAGCAGTTACTGGAGCAGTACAGATACGCAGTATTTT. Translating gives CASSYWSSTDTQYF.

The chain has TRBV30 and TRBJ2-1; TRBD2 matches at 8 bases. Germline lookup yields CDR1 GTSNPN and CDR2 SVGIG (reference sequence). The V and J ends lost 5 bases and 5 bases, in that order; junction bases with no gene match: 8. This CDR3 comprises 14 residues. CDR3 in amino acids: CAWASGGSNNEQFF. The CDR3 DNA follows: TGTGCCTGGGCAAGCGGGGGATCAAACAATGAGCAGTTCTTC.

The J gene is TRBJ1-4, the V gene TRBV5-1; D is possibly TRBD1 (5 bases). Germline assignment: CDR1 SGHRS and CDR2 YFSETQ. This CDR3 contains 15 residues. V was clipped by 4 bases and J by 8 bases, with 18 bases between them. As DNA, the CDR3 is TGCGCCAGCAGCCCCGACAGCCCGTATCAGGAAAAACTGTTTTTT. It encodes CASSPDSPYQEKLFF.

V and J are TRBV15 and TRBJ1-5, with 9 nucleotides matching TRBD1. Trimming removed 1 base from V and 4 bases from J; junction bases left unmatched: 8. The CDR3 is 17 residues long. The germline V gene encodes CDR1 LNHNV and CDR2 YYDKDF (reference sequence). CDR3 region: CATSRGGLTGGNQPQHF. CDR3 sequence (DNA): TGTGCCACCAGCAGAGGTGGATTGACAGGGGGTAATCAGCCCCAGCATTTT.

The rearrangement uses TRBV29-1 and TRBJ1-1, with a weak D call TRBD1 (5 bases). The CDR3 sequence is 14 residues long. Trimming took off 6 bases at V and 4 bases at J, with 18 bases between the two ends. In germline, CDR1 is SQVTM, CDR2 ANQGSEA. CDR3 in amino acids: CSVQPQGRGTEAFF. The CDR3 DNA follows: TGCAGCGTCCAACCCCAGGGAAGGGGCACTGAAGCTTTCTTT.

The genes are TRBV20-1 and TRBJ2-5; D gene ambiguous. The CDR3 totals 10 residues. V was shortened by 8 bases and J by 5 bases, with 9 bases between the two germline ends. Germline V gene lookup returns CDR1 DFQATT and CDR2 SNEGSKA (reference sequence). DNA for the CDR3: TGCAGTTCCTTACGGGAGACCCAGTACTTC. It is translated as CSSLRETQYF.

This clone turned up a few times. V usage is TRBV12-2 and J usage is TRBJ1-6; the DNA was not used to check the table's D call, TRBD1. TRBV12-2 is tagged as a pseudogene. This CDR3 contains 21 residues. CDR3 nucleotides: TGTGCAAGTCGCTTAATCCCTATAGATCGCAACAGGGAAGAAACCCATTCACCCCTCCACTTT. Translating gives CASRLIPIDRNREETHSPLHF.

The chain is built from TRBV5-1 and TRBJ2-7; perhaps TRBD1 as D (5 bases). CDR1 and CDR2 (germline): SGHRS, YFSETQ. CDR3 length equals 14 residues. The V gene lost 3 bases and the J gene lost 5 bases, with 15 bases spanning the gap. CDR3 coding DNA: TGCGCCAGCAGCTCCCAGGGTGTTCCTAACGAGCAGTACTTC. Translation gives CASSSQGVPNEQYF.

The chain couples TRBV4-3 to TRBJ1-1, with 8 bases aligning to TRBD1. V was pared by 4 bases and J by 11 bases, with 6 bases of the junction left unmatched. The CDR3 runs 12 residues. CDR1 LGHNA and CDR2 YSLEER come from the germline V gene. For the CDR3, the DNA is TGCGCCAGCAGCCGACAGGGGCATGGGGCTTTCTTT. Translation: CASSRQGHGAFF.

The V and J genes are TRBV7-3 and TRBJ2-5, with 8 bases identical to TRBD2. Losses at the gene ends were 5 bases for V and 4 bases for J; bases not matched to a gene: 9. The CDR3 totals 15 residues. Germline values: CDR1 SGHTA, CDR2 FQGTGA. The CDR3 DNA reads TGTGCCAGCAGCCCCGGCGGGGGGTCGACAGAGACCCAGTACTTC. The encoded protein is CASSPGGGSTETQYF.

The rearrangement uses TRBV28 and TRBJ1-6, with D hard to call. Germline V lookup: CDR1 MDHEN, CDR2 SYDVKM. Trimming stripped 2 bases from V and 8 bases from J, with 10 bases between. The CDR3 is 14 amino acids. In DNA, the CDR3 is TGTGCCAGCAGTTTACCAGGAGGTCATTCACCCCTCCACTTT. The encoded protein is CASSLPGGHSPLHF.

The rearrangement uses TRBV10-2 and TRBJ1-1; D possibly corresponds to TRBD1 (6 bases). Trimming pared 6 bases from V and 5 bases from J, leaving 13 bases between. Germline assignment: CDR1 WSHSY and CDR2 SAAADI. This CDR3 has 13 amino acids. CDR3 coding DNA: TGCGCCAGCAGGGTTAAAGGGGGTACTGAAGCTTTCTTT. Residues: CASRVKGGTEAFF.

This chain uses TRBV6-5 with TRBJ1-2; 8 bases align to TRBD1. Germline loops: CDR1 MNHEY, CDR2 SVGAGI. The trim removed 5 bases at V and 3 bases at J, leaving 8 bases unmatched. This CDR3 region has 15 residues. Here the CDR3 DNA reads TGTGCCAGCAGTCACGGGGCAGGGGGCGACTATGGCTACACCTTC. As protein: CASSHGAGGDYGYTF.

The CDR3 nucleotides are TGTGCCAGCAGTCGAGGGGGCCATGGCTACACCTTC. Translating gives CASSRGGHGYTF. This chain links TRBV27 with TRBJ1-2, with 7 nucleotides matching TRBD1. This CDR3 spans 12 amino acids. The V and J ends lost 5 bases and 6 bases, in that order; junction bases with no gene match: 3. In germline, CDR1 is MNHEY, CDR2 SMNVEV (reference sequence).

The chain links TRBV23-1 to TRBJ1-5; D ambiguous. TRBV23-1 is classed as an ORF, of uncertain function. Trimming left V 2 bases short and J 5 bases short, with 10 bases between. CDR3 length equals 14 residues. The CDR3 protein is CASSQTGIDQPQHF. The CDR3 nucleotides read TGCGCCAGCAGTCAAACCGGGATTGATCAGCCCCAGCATTTT.

The CDR3 DNA follows: TGCGCCAGCAGCCAAGATTATCGGAGGAGTGAAAAACTGTTTTTT. It translates to CASSQDYRRSEKLFF. The chain joins TRBV4-3 to TRBJ1-4; no clear D. The CDR3 has 15 residues. Germline assignment: CDR1 LGHNA and CDR2 YSLEER. The ends were cut back, 0 bases at V and 7 bases at J, with 12 bases in the middle.

This chain connects TRBV9 to TRBJ1-1; D not certain. The CDR3 length is 14 residues. The germline V gene encodes CDR1 SGDLS and CDR2 YYNGEE. Trimming stripped 0 bases from V and 1 base from J, with 7 bases between. The CDR3 DNA reads as TGTGCCAGCAGCGTAGTTGCAGGGAACACTGAAGCTTTCTTT. Translated: CASSVVAGNTEAFF.

The chain uses TRBV27 and TRBJ2-7, with a possible D match to TRBD2 (6 bases). V lost 5 bases and J 7 bases, leaving 15 bases between the germline ends. There are 13 residues in the CDR3. Germline V gives CDR1 MNHEY, CDR2 SMNVEV (reference sequence). CDR3 DNA sequence: TGTGCCAGCAGTCCCAGGGTGGAGGGAGAGCAGTACTTC. It is translated as CASSPRVEGEQYF.

V gene TRBV2 combines with J gene TRBJ2-3, with 8 bases fitting TRBD2. Germline loops: CDR1 SNHLY, CDR2 FYNNEI. The CDR3 is 15 amino acids. V was clipped by 4 bases and J by 2 bases; unmatched bases: 5. The CDR3 DNA sequence: TGTGCCAGCAGTGTAGCGGGGCAAACCACAGATACGCAGTATTTT. This gives the protein CASSVAGQTTDTQYF. The whole variable domain, filled in from reference TRBV2 and TRBJ2-3, reads EPEVTQTPSHQVTQMGQEVILRCVPISNHLYFYWYRQILGQKVEFLVSFYNNEISEKSEIFDDQFSVERPDGSNFTLKIRSTKLEDSAMYFCASSVAGQTTDTQYFGPGTRLTVL.

For the CDR3, the DNA is TGTGCCAGCAGTTACTCCACAGGCGCTAACTATGGCTACACCTTC. Translation gives CASSYSTGANYGYTF. The rearrangement uses TRBV6-5 and TRBJ1-2, with D possibly being TRBD1 (5 bases). The germline V and J ends were trimmed by 0 bases and 0 bases, with 8 bases remaining between them. The CDR3 runs to 15 residues. Germline CDR1 is MNHEY and CDR2 is SVGAGI.

The rearrangement links TRBV4-3 to TRBJ2-3; D may be TRBD2 (6 bases). V shed 5 bases and J shed 0 bases, with 12 bases lying between them. The CDR3 totals 15 residues. Germline CDR1 reads LGHNA; CDR2 reads YSLEER. CDR3 in DNA: TGCGCCAGCAGCTCACGGGGGAGCAGCACAGATACGCAGTATTTT. It yields the protein CASSSRGSSTDTQYF.

This chain joins TRBV7-9 and TRBJ2-5; D is unresolved. The J call may be wrong; the DNA end is better matched by TRBJ2-7. CDR3 length: 11 residues. CDR1 is SEHNR, CDR2 FQNEAQ, per germline (reference sequence). The CDR3 sequence is CASSRTYEQYF. The CDR3 coding sequence is TGTGCCAGCAGCCGTACCTACGAGCAGTACTTC.